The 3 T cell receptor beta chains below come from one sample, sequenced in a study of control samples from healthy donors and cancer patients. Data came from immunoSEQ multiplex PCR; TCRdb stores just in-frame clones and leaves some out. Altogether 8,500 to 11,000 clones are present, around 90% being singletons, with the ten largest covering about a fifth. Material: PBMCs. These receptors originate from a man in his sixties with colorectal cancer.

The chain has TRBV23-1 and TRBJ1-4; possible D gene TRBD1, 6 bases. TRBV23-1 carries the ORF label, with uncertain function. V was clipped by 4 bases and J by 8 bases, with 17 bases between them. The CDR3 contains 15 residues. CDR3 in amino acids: CASSLRGRGGEKLFF. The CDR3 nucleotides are TGCGCCAGCAGTCTGAGGGGGAGAGGCGGCGAAAAACTGTTTTTT.

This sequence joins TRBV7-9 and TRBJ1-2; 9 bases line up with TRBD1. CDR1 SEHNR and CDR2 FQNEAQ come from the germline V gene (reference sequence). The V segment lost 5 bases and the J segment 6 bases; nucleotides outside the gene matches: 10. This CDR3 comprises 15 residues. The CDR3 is CASSTRDRVPDGYTF. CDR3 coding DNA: TGTGCCAGCAGCACCCGGGACAGGGTTCCAGATGGCTACACCTTC.

The CDR3 region has the DNA TGTGCCAGCAGGCAAGGCAGGGCTACTCAGCCCCAGCATTTT. Its translation is CASRQGRATQPQHF. The chain is built from TRBV28 and TRBJ1-5; a possible D gene is TRBD1 (5 bases). Trimming removed 6 bases from V and 6 bases from J, with 15 bases in between. Germline CDR1 is MDHEN and CDR2 is SYDVKM. The CDR3 is made up of 14 amino acids.